The 19 T cell receptor beta chains below all came from one sample that was sequenced in a study of shared clonotypes between healthy human individuals. Method: immunoSEQ multiplex PCR; TCRdb's copy keeps in-frame clones and lacks some. The sample lists approximately 2,300,000 clones; 85% to 95% were seen once. Input material: naive CD4+ T cells from PBMCs. Stated subset: CD45RA+ positively selected. All receptors come from a man between 18 and 35 years old in good health. Some clones in this sample may be carry-over from other donors' samples.

Turning to this clone: Other nucleotide sequences in the sample specify the same CDR3. The chain combines TRBV5-1 with TRBJ2-3; D is perhaps TRBD2 (5 bases). With 0 bases removed from V and 0 bases from J, the gap between germline ends came to 11 bases. CDR3 size: 16 residues. Looked up from germline, CDR1 is SGHRS and CDR2 is YFSETQ. The CDR3 sequence is CASSLALAESTDTQYF. The CDR3 nucleotides read TGCGCCAGCAGCTTGGCCCTAGCAGAAAGCACAGATACGCAGTATTTT.

As DNA, the CDR3 is TGCGCCAGCAAGAGGCAGGGGGAAGCTGAAGCTTTCTTT. Translation gives CASKRQGEAEAFF. The rearrangement uses TRBV5-1 and TRBJ1-1, with TRBD1 identical over 7 bases. J gave up 6 bases and V 6 bases, and 8 bases lay outside the gene matches. Germline V gives CDR1 SGHRS, CDR2 YFSETQ. The CDR3 runs 13 residues.

The V and J genes are TRBV6-5 and TRBJ2-7; the match to TRBD2 covers 8 bases. The ends lost 6 bases at V and 6 bases at J; junction bases unmatched: 13. Germline V gene lookup returns CDR1 MNHEY and CDR2 SVGAGI. The CDR3 is 15 residues long. CDR3 region: CASRPRRTSTGEQYF. CDR3 coding DNA: TGTGCCAGCAGACCTCGCAGGACTAGCACGGGCGAGCAGTACTTC.

Regarding this clone: The sample contains more than one DNA sequence encoding this CDR3. The chain links TRBV25-1 to TRBJ2-3; D may be TRBD2 (5 bases). This CDR3 has 14 residues. Germline CDR1 is MGHDK and CDR2 is SYGVNS. Trimming left V 1 base short and J 0 bases short, with 5 bases between. The CDR3 sequence: CASSEWTSTDTQYF. CDR3 nucleotide sequence: TGTGCCAGCAGTGAATGGACTAGCACAGATACGCAGTATTTT.

The genes are TRBV12-2 and TRBJ2-2; TRBD2, the table's D call, lacks a check against the DNA. TRBV12-2 is designated a pseudogene. This CDR3 region has 17 residues. This chain's CDR3 is CASRLHRSGSDTGELFF. DNA of the CDR3: TGTGCAAGTCGCTTACATCGAAGCGGGAGTGACACCGGGGAGCTGTTTTTT.

The chain couples TRBV30 to TRBJ2-1; the D gene is possibly TRBD2 (6 bases). The germline V gene has CDR1 GTSNPN and CDR2 SVGIG (reference sequence). Trimming pared 0 bases from V and 4 bases from J, leaving 16 bases between. CDR3 length: 16 residues. CDR3 in DNA: TGTGCCTGGAGTGTTCGCTTTAGCGGCACTTACAATGAGCAGTTCTTC. Translation gives CAWSVRFSGTYNEQFF. Based on the CDR3 plus reference TRBV30 and TRBJ2-1, the full variable domain is SQTIHQWPATLVQPVGSPLSLECTVEGTSNPNLYWYRQAAGRGLQLLFYSVGIGQISSEVPQNLSASRPQDRQFILSSKKLLLSDSGFYLCAWSVRFSGTYNEQFFGPGTRLTVL.

This chain connects TRBV30 to TRBJ1-1; 8 bases are a match to TRBD1. V lost 5 bases and J lost 3; bases outside the gene matches: 5. The V gene's germline CDR1 is GTSNPN and CDR2 SVGIG (reference sequence). The CDR3 has 13 amino acids. The CDR3 protein is CAWHRDRYTEAFF. DNA of the CDR3: TGTGCCTGGCACCGGGACAGGTACACTGAAGCTTTCTTT. Combining the CDR3 with reference TRBV30 and TRBJ1-1 gives the whole variable domain SQTIHQWPATLVQPVGSPLSLECTVEGTSNPNLYWYRQAAGRGLQLLFYSVGIGQISSEVPQNLSASRPQDRQFILSSKKLLLSDSGFYLCAWHRDRYTEAFFGQGTRLTVV.

The chain couples TRBV7-9 to TRBJ1-6, with TRBD1 identical over 9 bases. There are 17 residues in the CDR3. CDR1 SEHNR and CDR2 FQNEAQ come from the germline V gene (reference sequence). Unmatched junction bases numbered 10, after V lost 3 bases and J lost 7 bases. The CDR3 DNA reads TGTGCCAGCAGCTTTGGTTCGGGACAGGGAGGAAATTCACCCCTCCACTTT. Protein: CASSFGSGQGGNSPLHF.

The CDR3 sequence is CAWSDRGSEQYF. In nucleotides, the CDR3 is TGTGCCTGGAGTGACAGGGGTAGCGAGCAGTACTTC. V usage is TRBV30 and J usage is TRBJ2-7; 7 bases match TRBD1. The germline CDR1 and CDR2 sequences are GTSNPN and SVGIG (reference sequence). CDR3 length: 12 residues. After removal of 1 base from V and 6 bases from J, the junction contained 3 bases not matched to a gene.

The rearrangement joins TRBV18 to TRBJ2-2, with 9 positions matching TRBD1. This CDR3 comprises 15 residues. Germline CDR1 reads KGHSH; CDR2 reads LQKENI. After removal of 4 bases from V and 7 bases from J, the junction contained 7 bases not matched to a gene. The CDR3 DNA follows: TGTGCCAGCTCACACCCGGGACAGGGATTCGGGGAGCTGTTTTTT. Its protein is CASSHPGQGFGELFF. The full variable domain, completed using reference TRBV18 and TRBJ2-2, is NAGVMQNPRHLVRRRGQEARLRCSPMKGHSHVYWYRQLPEEGLKFMVYLQKENIIDESGMPKERFSAEFPKEGPSILRIQQVVRGDSAAYFCASSHPGQGFGELFFGEGSRLTVL.

This chain uses TRBV6-5 with TRBJ2-3; D is unresolved. Germline assignment: CDR1 MNHEY and CDR2 SVGAGI. The V gene lost 7 bases and the J gene lost 3 bases, with 14 bases spanning the gap. CDR3 length: 14 amino acids. CDR3 amino acids: CASTHPSETDTQYF. CDR3 sequence (DNA): TGTGCCAGCACCCACCCCTCAGAGACAGATACGCAGTATTTT.

The rearrangement links TRBV5-4 to TRBJ2-1; 9 bases match TRBD2. The ends lost 1 base at V and 8 bases at J; junction bases unmatched: 10. CDR1 and CDR2 (germline): SGHNT, YYREEE (reference sequence). This CDR3 is 16 amino acids long. This CDR3 is CASSLMASGIGDEQFF. The CDR3 nucleotides read TGTGCCAGCAGCTTGATGGCTAGCGGGATAGGCGATGAGCAGTTCTTC.

In this sample, this clone turned up once. The V call is TRBV5-1, the J call TRBJ2-3; no definite D call. The CDR3 runs 14 residues. V lost 3 bases to trimming and J lost 4 bases, with 12 bases between them. Per germline, CDR1 SGHRS and CDR2 YFSETQ. The CDR3, as DNA: TGCGCCAGCAGCTCGGGTGAGCAGTCAGATACGCAGTATTTT. It translates to CASSSGEQSDTQYF.

The chain carries TRBV6-1 and TRBJ2-1; D not resolved. The CDR3 is 11 residues long. The V and J ends lost 6 bases and 12 bases respectively, with 12 bases between them. The V gene's germline CDR1 is MNHNS and CDR2 SASEGT. The chain's CDR3 is CASRISSLQFF. DNA of the CDR3: TGTGCCAGCAGAATTTCCTCTTTGCAGTTCTTC.

J is TRBJ1-6 and V is TRBV30, with 7 bases fitting TRBD1. The CDR3 has 16 amino acids. Germline V gives CDR1 GTSNPN, CDR2 SVGIG (reference sequence). The J segment lost 4 bases and the V segment lost 8 bases, leaving 14 bases of the junction unmatched. CDR3 DNA: TGTGCCCGAGGGACAGTTTCAAGGGGATATAATTCACCCCTCCACTTT. Amino acid sequence: CARGTVSRGYNSPLHF.

This clone showed up just a few times. The CDR3 spells CSVPKGAGGRYEQYF. The CDR3 DNA is TGCAGCGTCCCCAAGGGCGCAGGGGGCCGGTACGAGCAGTACTTC. The chain has TRBV29-1 and TRBJ2-7; TRBD1 matches at 8 bases. The CDR3 runs to 15 residues. Germline assignment: CDR1 SQVTM and CDR2 ANQGSEA. Losses at the gene ends were 6 bases for V and 4 bases for J; bases not matched to a gene: 14.

The V and J genes are TRBV18 and TRBJ1-2, with D perhaps matching TRBD1 (6 bases). The CDR3 extends over 14 amino acids. From germline, CDR1 is KGHSH and CDR2 LQKENI. Trimming removed 3 bases at V and 7 bases at J, with 15 bases between. CDR3 in DNA: TGTGCCAGCTCACCTAACAAGGGGGTTTTTGGCTACACCTTC. Residues: CASSPNKGVFGYTF.

The chain has TRBV6-6 and TRBJ1-5; TRBD1 is a possible D gene (6 bases). The germline gives CDR1 MNHNY, CDR2 SVGAGI (reference sequence). The CDR3 length is 12 residues. V lost 9 bases, J lost 7 bases, and 13 bases lay in between. CDR3 DNA: TGTGCCAGTAACAGGGTAGGGCAGCCCCAGCATTTT. Protein: CASNRVGQPQHF.

V gene TRBV5-1 combines with J gene TRBJ2-1, with 12 nucleotides matching TRBD2. V shed 0 bases, J shed 8 bases, and the junction held 9 bases outside the gene matches. This CDR3 spans 17 amino acids. CDR1 and CDR2 (germline): SGHRS, YFSETQ. The CDR3 DNA sequence: TGCGCCAGCAGCTTGGCCACCGGACTAGCGGGGTATCATGAGCAGTTCTTC. Translating it yields CASSLATGLAGYHEQFF.